The 27 T cell receptor beta chains below come from one sample, sequenced in a study of T cells in Graves' hyperthyroidism and ophthalmopathy. Template material for amplifying TCR beta CDR3 regions consisted of RNA transcripts. HTBI primers were used for first-round RT-PCR of the TCR CDR3. TCRdb fed the multiplex PCR reads into MiXCR, producing one record per CDR3 protein. This table holds around 290,000 distinct CDR3 sequences, around 13% found once. The sequencing sample was made of blood. All receptors come from a woman aged 35 to 49 with Graves' hyperthyroidism.

This clonotype was seen at least ten times. The chain couples TRBV19 to TRBJ1-1; D uncertain. Germline V CDR1 and CDR2: LNHDA, SQIVND (reference sequence). The CDR3 is 12 amino acids. The germline V and J ends were trimmed by 3 bases and 7 bases, with 9 bases remaining between them. The DNA of the CDR3 is TGTGCCAGTAGTATGAAGTGGGGTGAAGCTTTCTTT. Protein sequence: CASSMKWGEAFF.

The V call is TRBV28, the J call TRBJ1-1; weak D call: TRBD1 (6 bases). Trimming took off 6 bases at V and 4 bases at J, with 21 bases between the two ends. CDR3 size: 16 residues. Per germline, CDR1 MDHEN and CDR2 SYDVKM. CDR3 in amino acids: CASSPPARGRATEAFF. In DNA, the CDR3 is TGTGCCAGCAGCCCTCCGGCCCGGGGGCGGGCCACTGAAGCTTTCTTT.

At least ten counts were recorded for this clonotype. This rearrangement joins TRBV11-3 to TRBJ1-5; no definite D call. The germline V and J ends were trimmed by 2 bases and 0 bases, with 14 bases remaining between them. Germline CDR1 SGHNT, CDR2 YENEEA. This CDR3 comprises 17 residues. CDR3 bases: TGTGCCAGCAGCTTACTCACCAACATGGATAGCAATCAGCCCCAGCATTTT. The encoded protein is CASSLLTNMDSNQPQHF.

Only a few counts were recorded for this clonotype. V usage is TRBV7-6 and J usage is TRBJ2-1, with 9 bases lining up with TRBD1. Trimming cost V 5 bases and J 3 bases; bases outside gene matches: 5. The CDR3 runs 15 residues. In germline, CDR1 is SGHVS, CDR2 FNYEAQ. The CDR3 coding sequence is TGTGCCAGCAGCAATACAGGGGGCCTCTACAATGAGCAGTTCTTC. Translated, it gives CASSNTGGLYNEQFF.

The sample holds many counts of this clonotype. The chain joins TRBV19 to TRBJ1-1; D is undetermined. The germline CDR1 and CDR2 sequences are LNHDA and SQIVND (reference sequence). The CDR3 contains 14 residues. The V and J ends lost 6 bases and 5 bases respectively, with 16 bases between them. In DNA, the CDR3 is TGTGCCAGTAGCTTACGAGTCGGGGTGACTGAAGCTTTCTTT. Its protein product is CASSLRVGVTEAFF.

This chain links TRBV4-1 with TRBJ1-5, with no clear D. Trimming removed 1 base at V and 0 bases at J, with 13 bases between. CDR1 is MGHRA and CDR2 is YSYEKL in the germline V gene. The CDR3 contains 17 residues. CDR3 bases: TGCGCCAGCAGCCAAGGGTGGCAGTTCTATAGCAATCAGCCCCAGCATTTT. Amino acid sequence: CASSQGWQFYSNQPQHF.

This clonotype was found many times. The chain has TRBV24-1 and TRBJ1-2; D not certain. Trimming cost V 8 bases and J 2 bases, with 14 bases left between them. Germline V gene lookup returns CDR1 KGHDR and CDR2 SFDVKD. The CDR3 is 14 amino acids. CDR3 loop: CATTRAESNYGYTF. The CDR3, as DNA: TGTGCCACCACGAGGGCAGAGTCCAACTATGGCTACACCTTC.

This clonotype was observed a handful of times. J is TRBJ1-3 and V is TRBV3-1; D may be TRBD1 (5 bases). This CDR3 spans 17 amino acids. Per the germline V gene, CDR1 is LGHDT and CDR2 is YNNKEL (reference sequence). V lost 0 bases to trimming and J lost 0 bases, with 12 bases between them. The CDR3 region has the DNA TGTGCCAGCAGCCAAGATCAGGGAGGCGCCTCTGGAAACACCATATATTTT. Its protein product is CASSQDQGGASGNTIYF. Drawing the rest from reference TRBV3-1 and TRBJ1-3, the complete variable domain is DTAVSQTPKYLVTQMGNDKSIKCEQNLGHDTMYWYKQDSKKFLKIMFSYNNKELIINETVPNRFSPKSPDKAHLNLHINSLELGDSAVYFCASSQDQGGASGNTIYFGEGSWLTVV.

In its sample, this clonotype was seen many times. V usage is TRBV6-1 and J usage is TRBJ2-1, with 9 bases aligning to TRBD1. CDR3 length equals 16 residues. V lost 6 bases, J lost 3 bases, and 9 bases stayed unmatched. CDR1 is MNHNS, CDR2 SASEGT, per germline. The CDR3 DNA follows: TGTGCCAGCAGCCTCCCTCCGGGACAGGGCTACAATGAGCAGTTCTTC. Residues: CASSLPPGQGYNEQFF.

The gene calls are TRBV5-4 and TRBJ2-7, with TRBD2 identical over 14 bases. CDR3 length: 16 residues. From germline, CDR1 is SGHNT and CDR2 YYREEE (reference sequence). V lost 4 bases to trimming and J lost 6 bases; unmatched junction nucleotides: 9. CDR3 sequence: CASSLSGTSGSLEQYF. As DNA, the CDR3 is TGTGCCAGCAGCCTTTCCGGGACTAGCGGGAGTCTCGAGCAGTACTTC.

Many counts were recorded for this clonotype. This chain connects TRBV28 to TRBJ2-5; 8 bases align to TRBD2. From germline, CDR1 is MDHEN and CDR2 SYDVKM. The CDR3 is 13 amino acids. V gave up 6 bases and J gave up 1 base; unmatched junction bases: 1. This chain's CDR3 is CASRTSVQETQYF. CDR3 in DNA: TGTGCCAGCAGGACTAGCGTCCAAGAGACCCAGTACTTC.

This clonotype was seen ten or more times. The chain carries TRBV4-1 and TRBJ1-2; D may be TRBD1 (5 bases). The length of the CDR3 is 13 residues. V was pared by 3 bases and J by 4 bases, with 9 bases between. Germline CDR1 is MGHRA and CDR2 is YSYEKL. For the CDR3, the DNA is TGCGCCAGCAGCCATGGACACCTCTATGGCTACACCTTC. It specifies CASSHGHLYGYTF.

This clonotype was seen at least ten times. CDR3 residues: CAISDAGQGWSYNEQFF. The CDR3 DNA follows: TGTGCCATCAGTGATGCTGGACAGGGTTGGTCCTACAATGAGCAGTTCTTC. J is TRBJ2-1 and V is TRBV10-3, with 8 bases aligning to TRBD1. V lost 3 bases, J lost 1 base, and 8 bases stayed unmatched. Per germline, CDR1 ENHRY and CDR2 SYGVKD. The CDR3 totals 17 residues.

The chain carries TRBV7-9 and TRBJ1-1; TRBD1 might be the D (6 bases). The V and J ends lost 1 base and 2 bases respectively, with 8 bases between them. CDR1 is SEHNR and CDR2 is FQNEAQ in the germline V gene (reference sequence). The CDR3 is made up of 14 amino acids. CDR3 bases: TGTGCCAGCAGCTTAGAACAGGGAAACACTGAAGCTTTCTTT. It encodes CASSLEQGNTEAFF. Full variable domain (missing parts from reference TRBV7-9 and TRBJ1-1): DTGVSQNPRHKITKRGQNVTFRCDPISEHNRLYWYRQTLGQGPEFLTYFQNEAQLEKSRLLSDRFSAERPKGSFSTLEIQRTEQGDSAMYLCASSLEQGNTEAFFGQGTRLTVV.

With regard to this clonotype: This sequence may be a read error, since a much larger clone differs from it by one base. J is TRBJ2-7 and V is TRBV3-1, with D perhaps matching TRBD2 (5 bases). Germline CDR1 reads LGHDT; CDR2 reads YNNKEL (reference sequence). The CDR3 length is 14 residues. For the CDR3, the DNA is TGTGCCAGCAGCCGTCGGGGAAACTCCTACGAGCAGCACTTC. Its protein product is CASSRRGNSYEQHF.

J is TRBJ1-5 and V is TRBV24-1, with 10 positions matching TRBD1. The CDR3 is 14 amino acids. The J segment lost 6 bases and the V segment lost 4 bases, leaving 2 bases of the junction unmatched. From germline, CDR1 is KGHDR and CDR2 SFDVKD. This CDR3 is CATSERQGAQPQHF. CDR3 nucleotides: TGTGCCACCAGTGAGCGACAGGGGGCTCAGCCCCAGCATTTT.

This clonotype was found many times. The V gene is TRBV6-2 or TRBV6-3, the J gene TRBJ2-5, with a possible D match to TRBD2 (5 bases). The CDR3 consists of 14 residues. Germline CDR1 MNHEY, CDR2 SVGEGT. Trimming removed 0 bases from V and 5 bases from J, with 10 bases in between. The CDR3 nucleotides are TGTGCCAGCAGTTACTCAACTCGCGGGGAGACCCAGTACTTC. Translated: CASSYSTRGETQYF.

The genes are TRBV5-4 and TRBJ1-1; D is perhaps TRBD1 (6 bases). The germline V gene encodes CDR1 SGHNT and CDR2 YYREEE (reference sequence). Trimming shortened V by 4 bases and J by 6 bases, and 19 bases separated the two germline ends. This CDR3 region has 15 residues. CDR3 in amino acids: CASSLTTGNRAEAFF. CDR3 in DNA: TGTGCCAGCAGCCTAACTACAGGGAACCGAGCTGAAGCTTTCTTT.

This clonotype was found once. This could be a read error, since a much larger clone is one nucleotide away. This chain joins TRBV7-9 and TRBJ1-2; D is unclear. V gave up 7 bases and J gave up 4 bases, with 22 bases separating them. The CDR3 spans 16 residues. Per germline, CDR1 SEHNR and CDR2 FQNEAQ (reference sequence). The DNA for the CDR3 is TGTGCCAGCACCTCCTCACGCCGGGGTGCAGTCTATGGCTACACCTTC. Amino acids: CASTSSRRGAVYGYTF.

This clonotype was counted many times. The genes are TRBV2 and TRBJ1-5, with 8 bases fitting TRBD1. Germline-derived CDR1 and CDR2 are SNHLY and FYNNEI. This CDR3 spans 15 amino acids. Trimming cost V 6 bases and J 5 bases; bases outside gene matches: 9. The CDR3 DNA reads TGTGCCAGCAGCCGAAGCCAGGGGGCTGATCAGCCCCAGCATTTT. Encoded protein: CASSRSQGADQPQHF. The entire variable domain, with the rest obtained from reference TRBV2 and TRBJ1-5, is as follows: EPEVTQTPSHQVTQMGQEVILRCVPISNHLYFYWYRQILGQKVEFLVSFYNNEISEKSEIFDDQFSVERPDGSNFTLKIRSTKLEDSAMYFCASSRSQGADQPQHFGDGTRLSIL.

A note on this clonotype: A read error may explain this, as a much larger clone is one base away. The chain links TRBV12-3 or TRBV12-4 to TRBJ2-3; either TRBD1 or TRBD2 may supply D (5 bases each). This CDR3 contains 14 residues. V lost 5 bases and J 2 bases, leaving 11 bases between the germline ends. The CDR3 coding sequence is TGTGCCAGCAGTAGGGACCGAGTCACAGATACGCAGTATTTT. Its translation is CASSRDRVTDTQYF.

At least ten counts were recorded for this clonotype. The V call is TRBV20-1, the J call TRBJ2-7; either TRBD1 or TRBD2 may fit D (5 bases each). V gave up 1 base and J gave up 7 bases, with 14 bases separating them. The CDR3 is 13 amino acids. In germline, CDR1 is DFQATT, CDR2 SNEGSKA (reference sequence). The CDR3 DNA reads TGCAGTGCTAGAGGGGACCCCGCAGGGGAGCAGTACTTC. This sequence encodes CSARGDPAGEQYF.

This clonotype was counted at least ten times. The V and J genes are TRBV6-1 and TRBJ1-1; D is unresolved. Trimming took off 5 bases at V and 5 bases at J, with 12 bases between the two ends. CDR3 length: 13 residues. Germline V CDR1 and CDR2: MNHNS, SASEGT. Here the CDR3 DNA reads TGTGCCAGCAGTTACGGGGTCCGGACTGAAGCTTTCTTT. Its translation is CASSYGVRTEAFF.

This clonotype was counted ten times or more. V usage is TRBV20-1 and J usage is TRBJ2-3; either TRBD1 or TRBD2 may fit D (5 bases each). Germline loops: CDR1 DFQATT, CDR2 SNEGSKA (reference sequence). The CDR3 runs 17 residues. Trimming left V 6 bases short and J 2 bases short, with 24 bases between. As DNA, the CDR3 is TGCAGTGCCAGACTCCCCGGGGCCGGTCGACCCACAGATACGCAGTATTTT. Its protein is CSARLPGAGRPTDTQYF.

This clonotype was seen a handful of times. The J gene is TRBJ2-1, the V gene TRBV19; 9 bases agree with TRBD1. CDR3 size: 15 residues. With V trimmed by 5 bases and J by 12 bases, 14 bases remained unmatched. Germline loops: CDR1 LNHDA, CDR2 SQIVND (reference sequence). CDR3 DNA: TGTGCCAGTAGTGTCACCGGGACAGGGAGTTCAGGGCAGTTCTTC. Its protein product is CASSVTGTGSSGQFF.

There are many counts of this clonotype. The chain links TRBV28 to TRBJ2-3; 12 nucleotides agree with TRBD1. J lost 9 bases, V lost 4 bases, and 8 bases had no gene match. Germline V gene lookup returns CDR1 MDHEN and CDR2 SYDVKM. The CDR3 is made up of 15 amino acids. This CDR3 is CASSSPGQGAGTQYF. In nucleotides, the CDR3 is TGTGCCAGCAGTTCGCCGGGACAGGGGGCAGGGACGCAGTATTTT.

The table lists this clonotype with many counts. This chain uses TRBV12-3 or TRBV12-4 with TRBJ2-2; TRBD2 agrees at 13 bases. With V trimmed by 1 base and J by 9 bases, 23 bases remained unmatched. The CDR3 is 22 amino acids. CDR3 sequence (DNA): TGTGCCAGCAGTTTAGAATCTTTAAGGGGACCCAGGACTAGCGGGAGATTACGGGAGCTGTTTTTT. Amino acid sequence: CASSLESLRGPRTSGRLRELFF.